A selection of T cell receptor beta chains follows, all from one sample in a study of T cells after yellow fever vaccination. MiXCR, run by TCRdb on the 5' RACE reads, gives a single entry per CDR3 protein. The table lists 360,000 or so distinct CDR3 sequences, 11% of them singletons. This material consisted of PBMCs, taken on the day of the first yellow fever vaccination. All receptors come from a man younger than 35 who received the YFV17D yellow fever vaccine. Each CDR3 is given with its conserved first and last residue. Each record gives: V gene, clone size, D gene, J gene, CDR3 DNA, CDR3 protein. D genes are given only for firm matches. Clone sizes are given selectively: once, few, many, or a class where the clone is expanded.

V: TRBV10-1
size: few
D: TRBD1
J: TRBJ2-3
DNA: TGCGCCAGCAGTGGAGGACAGGGGGCCTCCGATACGCAGTATTTT
CDR3: CASSGGQGASDTQYF

V: TRBV12-3/TRBV12-4
size: -
D: TRBD1
J: TRBJ2-1
DNA: TGTGCCAGCAGTTTGGGGACAGGGCCCAATGAGCAGTTCTTC
CDR3: CASSLGTGPNEQFF

V: TRBV6-5
size: -
D: -
J: TRBJ2-3
DNA: TGTGCCAGCAGTTCTCTAAGGGGAGATACGCAGTATTTT
CDR3: CASSSLRGDTQYF

V: TRBV9
size: -
D: TRBD2
J: TRBJ2-2
DNA: TGTGCCAGCAGCGGTAGCGGGGCGGTCACCGGGGAGCTGTTTTTT
CDR3: CASSGSGAVTGELFF

V: TRBV5-1
size: -
D: TRBD2
J: TRBJ2-2
DNA: TGCGCCAGCAGCTTGCCCGGGGGGACGAACACCGGGGAGCTGTTTTTT
CDR3: CASSLPGGTNTGELFF

V: TRBV7-9
size: few
D: -
J: TRBJ1-4
DNA: TGTGCCAGCAGCTTTAGGGGTCGTGAAAAACTGTTTTTT
CDR3: CASSFRGREKLFF

V: TRBV7-9
size: -
D: TRBD1
J: TRBJ1-2
DNA: TGTGCCAGCAGCACCAGGGGGCAATATGGCTACACCTTC
CDR3: CASSTRGQYGYTF

V: TRBV6-5
size: -
D: TRBD1
J: TRBJ2-1
DNA: TGTGCCAGCAGTTACGGGACAGGGGGCTATGAGCAGTTCTTC
CDR3: CASSYGTGGYEQFF

V: TRBV10-3
size: -
D: -
J: TRBJ1-1
DNA: TGTGCCATCAGAGAAGACACTGAAGCTTTCTTT
CDR3: CAIREDTEAFF

V: TRBV20-1
size: -
D: -
J: TRBJ2-1
DNA: TGCAGTGCTAGATTCAGTACGGATGAGCAGTTCTTC
CDR3: CSARFSTDEQFF

V: TRBV20-1
size: few
D: -
J: TRBJ2-3
DNA: TGCAGTGCTAGAGGATCCCTGAAGACAGATACGCAGTATTTT
CDR3: CSARGSLKTDTQYF

V: TRBV14
size: few
D: -
J: TRBJ1-1
DNA: TGTGCCAGCAGCCAACAGGTTACGAACACTGAAGCTTTCTTT
CDR3: CASSQQVTNTEAFF

V: TRBV12-3/TRBV12-4
size: -
D: TRBD1
J: TRBJ2-4
DNA: TGTGCCAGCAGACGGACAGGGGGCTTGGACATTCAGTACTTC
CDR3: CASRRTGGLDIQYF

V: TRBV5-8
size: few
D: -
J: TRBJ1-2
DNA: TGTGCCAGCACTCCGGGGGCGCAGGGCTACACCTTC
CDR3: CASTPGAQGYTF

V: TRBV5-1
size: few
D: -
J: TRBJ2-5
DNA: TGCGCCAGCGGAGCTAGCATAGCAGAGACCCAGTACTTC
CDR3: CASGASIAETQYF

V: TRBV6-2/TRBV6-3
size: -
D: -
J: TRBJ2-5
DNA: TGTGCCAGCAGTACCAAGGTGACCCAGTACTTC
CDR3: CASSTKVTQYF

V: TRBV30
size: few
D: -
J: TRBJ2-5
DNA: TGTGCCTGGAGTCGGATAGCACAAGAGACCCAGTACTTC
CDR3: CAWSRIAQETQYF

V: TRBV12-3/TRBV12-4
size: once
D: TRBD2
J: TRBJ2-1
DNA: TGTGCCAGCAGGGCGGGGGGGCTGAATGAGCAGTTCTTC
CDR3: CASRAGGLNEQFF

V: TRBV7-2
size: -
D: -
J: TRBJ2-1
DNA: TGTGCCAGCAGCCCGGGACCAGAGACCCTAGGGGAGCAGTTCTTC
CDR3: CASSPGPETLGEQFF

V: TRBV19
size: -
D: -
J: TRBJ2-3
DNA: TGTGCCAGTAGTATCGCCGCAACTAGCACAGATACGCAGTATTTT
CDR3: CASSIAATSTDTQYF

V: TRBV28
size: few
D: TRBD2
J: TRBJ2-5
DNA: TGTGCCAGCAGTCCCCGGGGAGTAGCGGGGGGGTTGGAGACCCAGTACTTC
CDR3: CASSPRGVAGGLETQYF

V: TRBV7-9
size: few
D: TRBD1
J: TRBJ1-2
DNA: TGTGCCAGCAGCTTAGGGGACAGGGCATACACCTTC
CDR3: CASSLGDRAYTF

V: TRBV5-4
size: -
D: -
J: TRBJ2-5
DNA: TGTGCCAGCAGCTTTGGTGCCCGAGAGACCCAGTACTTC
CDR3: CASSFGARETQYF

V: TRBV18
size: -
D: TRBD1
J: TRBJ2-1
DNA: TGTGCCAGCTCACCGGACAGGGGCGATGAGCAGTTCTTC
CDR3: CASSPDRGDEQFF

V: TRBV4-1
size: -
D: -
J: TRBJ2-3
DNA: TGCGCCAGCAGCCAATCGGGGATCACAGATACGCAGTATTTT
CDR3: CASSQSGITDTQYF

V: TRBV5-1
size: few
D: -
J: TRBJ2-6
DNA: TGCGCCAGCAGCTTGGCCGGGGGGGCCAACGTCCTGACTTTC
CDR3: CASSLAGGANVLTF

V: TRBV19
size: few
D: -
J: TRBJ1-1
DNA: TGTGCCAGTAGTATGGGCCGAGGGGGTGAGACTGAAGCTTTCTTT
CDR3: CASSMGRGGETEAFF

V: TRBV11-1
size: -
D: -
J: TRBJ2-1
DNA: TGTGCCAGCAGCTTTGGGGACTCGCGAGACAATGAGCAGTTCTTC
CDR3: CASSFGDSRDNEQFF

V: TRBV5-4
size: -
D: -
J: TRBJ2-3
DNA: TGTGCCAGCAGCTTCCCCCTTGGTACGCAGTATTTT
CDR3: CASSFPLGTQYF

V: TRBV5-6
size: few
D: TRBD1
J: TRBJ1-6
DNA: TGTGCCAGCAGCTTGGGTTCCACAGGGGGCTCGTCACCCCTCCACTTT
CDR3: CASSLGSTGGSSPLHF

V: TRBV12-3/TRBV12-4
size: few
D: -
J: TRBJ1-2
DNA: TGTGCCAGCAGTTTGGGGGAGTATGGCTACACCTTC
CDR3: CASSLGEYGYTF

V: TRBV20-1
size: few
D: TRBD2
J: TRBJ2-5
DNA: TGCAGTCCGAGGACTAGCCAAGAGCCCCAGTACTTC
CDR3: CSPRTSQEPQYF

V: TRBV14
size: -
D: TRBD2
J: TRBJ2-1
DNA: TGTGCCAGCAGCCAGACCAGGGCGACTAGCAGATTGCTCAATGAGCAGTTCTTC
CDR3: CASSQTRATSRLLNEQFF

V: TRBV9
size: few
D: -
J: TRBJ1-4
DNA: TGTGCCAGCAGCGGAAACCGGGACACCAAGCCCTTGAGGGAAAAACTGTTTTTT
CDR3: CASSGNRDTKPLREKLFF

V: TRBV12-3/TRBV12-4
size: many
D: -
J: TRBJ1-2
DNA: TGTGCCAGCAGCTCCCTTGGGGGCGGCTACACCTTC
CDR3: CASSSLGGGYTF

V: TRBV12-3/TRBV12-4
size: few
D: -
J: TRBJ2-1
DNA: TGTGCCGTCACTATTCGGTCGGGTGGGGATGAGCAGTTCTTC
CDR3: CAVTIRSGGDEQFF

V: TRBV5-1
size: -
D: -
J: TRBJ2-3
DNA: TGCGCCAGCAGCTTGGCCGTACAGGGAGGCACAGATACGCAGTATTTT
CDR3: CASSLAVQGGTDTQYF

V: TRBV4-3
size: -
D: -
J: TRBJ2-6
DNA: TGCGCCAGCAGCCAAGTTTTCGGGGCCAACGTCCTGACTTTC
CDR3: CASSQVFGANVLTF

V: TRBV4-1
size: few
D: -
J: TRBJ2-2
DNA: TGCGCCAGCAGCCACCCCCGGGGGCGGAAGAACACCGGGGAGCTGTTTTTT
CDR3: CASSHPRGRKNTGELFF

V: TRBV20-1
size: -
D: -
J: TRBJ2-7
DNA: TGCAGTGCTAAAGGGAATCGAGTAACCTACGAGCAGTACTTC
CDR3: CSAKGNRVTYEQYF

V: TRBV10-3
size: -
D: TRBD2
J: TRBJ2-3
DNA: TGTGCCATCACGAGCGGGGGGTCAGATACGCAGTATTTT
CDR3: CAITSGGSDTQYF

V: TRBV6-1
size: few
D: TRBD1
J: TRBJ1-6
DNA: TGTGCCAGCAGGGAAGCCGGGACAGGGAATTCACCCCTCCACTTT
CDR3: CASREAGTGNSPLHF

V: TRBV9
size: -
D: -
J: TRBJ1-2
DNA: TGTGCCAGCAGCGTAGGAGACAGTAATATCTATGGCTACACCTTC
CDR3: CASSVGDSNIYGYTF

V: TRBV5-1
size: -
D: TRBD1
J: TRBJ2-2
DNA: TGCGCCAGCAGCCTACCCGGGACAGGGTACACCGGGGAGCTGTTTTTT
CDR3: CASSLPGTGYTGELFF

V: TRBV2
size: few
D: TRBD1
J: TRBJ2-1
DNA: TGTGCCAGCAGCTATACCGGGACAGGGTCGTTGGAGGGACGGTTCTTC
CDR3: CASSYTGTGSLEGRFF

V: TRBV7-2
size: few
D: -
J: TRBJ2-5
DNA: TGTGCCAGCAAGCGGTACCAAGAGACCCAGTACTTC
CDR3: CASKRYQETQYF

V: TRBV20-1
size: -
D: -
J: TRBJ2-5
DNA: TGCAGTGCTCCCCTGCCCGGGGCAGGTGAGACCCAGTACTTC
CDR3: CSAPLPGAGETQYF

V: TRBV5-1
size: few
D: -
J: TRBJ1-1
DNA: TGCGCCAGCAGCTTGCCCTCGGACACTCCTGAAGCTTTCTTT
CDR3: CASSLPSDTPEAFF

V: TRBV30
size: -
D: -
J: TRBJ2-5
DNA: TGTGCCTGGAGTCCTACGGTCCGGGAGACCCAGTACTTC
CDR3: CAWSPTVRETQYF

V: TRBV4-1
size: -
D: -
J: TRBJ1-3
DNA: TGCGCCAGCAGCCAAGATACAGACTCTGGAAACACCATATATTTT
CDR3: CASSQDTDSGNTIYF

V: TRBV18
size: -
D: -
J: TRBJ1-1
DNA: TGTGCCAGCTACGAACTTCAGGGGAACACTGAAGCTTTCTTT
CDR3: CASYELQGNTEAFF

V: TRBV7-9
size: -
D: -
J: TRBJ1-4
DNA: TGTGCCAGCAGCTTGGGCCGGGGTACTAATGAAAAACTGTTTTTT
CDR3: CASSLGRGTNEKLFF

V: TRBV11-2
size: few
D: TRBD1
J: TRBJ2-5
DNA: TGTGCCAGCAGCTTAGGTGACAGGGGTGGTCAAGAGACCCAGTACTTC
CDR3: CASSLGDRGGQETQYF

V: TRBV6-2/TRBV6-3
size: -
D: -
J: TRBJ2-1
DNA: TGTGCCAGCAGTAAACCTACTGGTCGGGGTCCTGAGCAGTTCTTC
CDR3: CASSKPTGRGPEQFF

V: TRBV29-1
size: many
D: -
J: TRBJ2-3
DNA: TGCAGCGTTGCCAGGGCAAGGACAGATACGCAGTATTTT
CDR3: CSVARARTDTQYF